This T cell receptor beta chain originates from a study of cytomegalovirus exposure and HLA in healthy donors. Study-level information: Researchers previously reported finding 90 million to 130 million unique TCR beta sequences from roughly 200 million T cells.

Amplification used 60 Vbeta primers and 13 Jbeta primers. The method was immunoSEQ multiplex PCR; TCRdb's version includes in-frame clones alone and lacks a portion of them. The repertoire holds 210,000 or so clones, with 65% to 80% as singletons. Points from the study as a whole: Immune exposure data for these donors was limited to CMV serostatus. Clonal expansion, a later analysis showed, was greater in HLA-associated TCR beta chains than in equally common others. TCR beta V segments were, for the most part, productive about 87% or about 30% of the time in an earlier analysis.

To note about this clone: Its antigen is unidentified.

The source is a girl aged 2 to 10 in good health and CMV-seronegative. What was sequenced was PBMCs.

The CDR3 sequence: CASSLGSGGPNNEQFF. CDR3 nucleotide sequence: TGCGCCAGCAGCTTGGGTAGCGGGGGGCCAAACAATGAGCAGTTCTTC. The rearrangement links TRBV5-1 to TRBJ2-1, with 10 bases lining up with TRBD2. J gave up 5 bases and V 0 bases, and 5 bases lay outside the gene matches. This CDR3 is 16 amino acids long. CDR1 is SGHRS, CDR2 YFSETQ, per germline.